Shown below are 20 T cell receptor beta chains from a single sample sequenced in a study of monozygotic twins with inflammatory bowel disease. TCRdb reprocessed the 5' RACE reads and reports one entry per CDR3 protein, with no DNA. This listing includes some 200,000 distinct CDR3 sequences. The sample consisted of blood. Receptors originate from a human donor with ulcerative colitis or Crohn's disease, or a healthy co-twin of an affected twin (not recorded which).

V is TRBV6-1 and J is TRBJ2-6. Looked up from germline, CDR1 is MNHNS and CDR2 is SASEGT. This CDR3 is built from 15 residues. The CDR3 here is CASVGSGSGANVLTF.

The rearrangement uses TRBV5-1 and TRBJ2-1; TCRdb gives TRBD2 as the D gene, but with no DNA this cannot be confirmed. The CDR3 extends over 15 amino acids. Germline-derived CDR1 and CDR2 are SGHRS and YFSETQ. The CDR3 is CASSPQGLAGGTEFF.

This chain connects TRBV20-1 to TRBJ2-1; TCRdb's D call, TRBD2, is unchecked because there is no DNA. There are 16 residues in the CDR3. Germline-derived CDR1 and CDR2 are DFQATT and SNEGSKA (reference sequence). The chain's CDR3 is CSAFTPSGSSYNEQFF.

The rearrangement links TRBV10-3 to TRBJ2-1; lacking DNA, the TRBD2 call made by TCRdb goes unchecked. Germline V gene data show CDR1 as ENHRY and CDR2 as SYGVKD. This CDR3 region has 18 residues. The CDR3 loop reads CAISDRLAGVSSYNEQFF.

The rearrangement links TRBV9 to TRBJ2-2; checking the TCRdb D call of TRBD2 is not possible without DNA. The germline gives CDR1 SGDLS, CDR2 YYNGEE. There are 14 residues in the CDR3. This CDR3 is CASSPEEGTGELFF.

The V call is TRBV6-1, the J call TRBJ2-3; checking the TCRdb D call of TRBD1 is not possible without DNA. The germline V gene has CDR1 MNHNS and CDR2 SASEGT. The CDR3 runs to 15 residues. The CDR3 sequence: CASRPTLYGGDTQYF.

V is TRBV2 and J is TRBJ2-7; there is no DNA to check the TCRdb D call of TRBD2. Germline-derived CDR1 and CDR2 are SNHLY and FYNNEI. This CDR3 spans 15 amino acids. The CDR3: CASRTRTGSSYEQYF.

The chain joins TRBV6-1 to TRBJ2-7; the TCRdb D gene call, TRBD2, has no DNA to confirm it. The CDR3 loop spans 12 amino acids. The germline gives CDR1 MNHNS, CDR2 SASEGT. CDR3 region: CASSDTSYEQYF.

The rearrangement links TRBV3-1 to TRBJ2-3; TCRdb's D gene call, TRBD1, goes unchecked for lack of DNA. The CDR3 spans 16 residues. Germline lookup yields CDR1 LGHDT and CDR2 YNNKEL (reference sequence). The CDR3 sequence: CASSNRERGGLDTQYF.

V and J are TRBV2 and TRBJ2-5; TCRdb proposes TRBD1, but this gene call is untestable without DNA. This CDR3 has 20 amino acids. Germline-derived CDR1 and CDR2 are SNHLY and FYNNEI. Here the CDR3 reads CASSGGQGASSGSLGETQYF.

V is TRBV6-2 or TRBV6-3 and J is TRBJ1-3; without DNA, the TCRdb call of TRBD1 cannot be checked. Germline V CDR1 and CDR2: MNHEY, SVGEGT. The CDR3 spans 13 residues. This chain's CDR3 is CASSVPERNTIYF.

This chain links TRBV20-1 with TRBJ1-1; TCRdb's assignment of TRBD1 cannot be checked, as there is no DNA. In germline, CDR1 is DFQATT, CDR2 SNEGSKA (reference sequence). The CDR3 extends over 12 amino acids. CDR3 protein: CSALGDREQAFF.

This rearrangement joins TRBV6-1 to TRBJ1-5. This CDR3 region has 14 residues. Germline V gene lookup returns CDR1 MNHNS and CDR2 SASEGT. Here the CDR3 reads CASMPLTIKQPQHF.

The gene calls are TRBV27 and TRBJ2-5. Germline CDR1 is MNHEY and CDR2 is SMNVEV (reference sequence). The CDR3 is 12 amino acids. CDR3: CASSLSTGTQYF.

This rearrangement joins TRBV19 to TRBJ2-1. CDR1 LNHDA and CDR2 SQIVND come from the germline V gene (reference sequence). The CDR3 spans 14 residues. This CDR3 is CASSIALRGNEQFF.

The chain recombines TRBV5-4 with TRBJ2-1; absent DNA, TCRdb's TRBD2 call cannot be checked. CDR1 SGHNT and CDR2 YYREEE come from the germline V gene (reference sequence). This CDR3 contains 15 residues. CDR3 region: CASSRAGARYNEQFF. Using reference TRBV5-4 and TRBJ2-1 for the parts outside the CDR3, the full variable domain is ETGVTQSPTHLIKTRGQQVTLRCSSQSGHNTVSWYQQALGQGPQFIFQYYREEENGRGNFPPRFSGLQFPNYSSELNVNALELDDSALYLCASSRAGARYNEQFFGPGTRLTVL.

The rearrangement joins TRBV6-1 to TRBJ2-1; as DNA is missing, the TRBD2 call by TCRdb cannot be tested. The CDR3 spans 13 residues. CDR1 MNHNS and CDR2 SASEGT come from the germline V gene. CDR3 loop: CAGRRADWHEQFF.

V gene TRBV10-3 combines with J gene TRBJ1-1. Germline values: CDR1 ENHRY, CDR2 SYGVKD. The CDR3 length is 17 residues. The CDR3 here is CAISETPPRGRGTEAFF.

The chain combines TRBV7-3 with TRBJ2-3; TCRdb lists TRBD1, though no DNA is available to test this call. This CDR3 contains 15 residues. CDR1 SGHTA and CDR2 FQGTGA come from the germline V gene. The CDR3 reads CASSSSGGPTDTQYF.

This chain uses TRBV9 with TRBJ1-6; the TRBD1 assignment by TCRdb is unverifiable without DNA. Per germline, CDR1 SGDLS and CDR2 YYNGEE. The CDR3 is 17 amino acids. CDR3 in amino acids: CASSVSSGTADNSPLHF. Combining the CDR3 with reference TRBV9 and TRBJ1-6 gives the whole variable domain DSGVTQTPKHLITATGQRVTLRCSPRSGDLSVYWYQQSLDQGLQFLIQYYNGEERAKGNILERFSAQQFPDLHSELNLSSLELGDSALYFCASSVSSGTADNSPLHFGNGTRLTVT.